These 4 T cell receptor beta chains were all obtained from the same sample, sequenced in a study of T cell responses to AZD1222 COVID-19 vaccine. Clones were read by immunoSEQ multiplex PCR, and TCRdb kept only the in-frame ones, dropping some. The repertoire has 85,000 to 130,000 clones, roughly 92% of them found once; the top ten carry roughly 5%. Sequenced material: peripheral blood, taken on day 0 of AZD1222 vaccination. All receptors come from an adult in good health.

The chain carries TRBV2 and TRBJ2-2, with 11 nucleotides matching TRBD2. Germline V gene sequence: CDR1 SNHLY, CDR2 FYNNEI. The CDR3 has 16 amino acids. V was clipped by 6 bases and J by 1 base; unmatched bases: 4. CDR3 amino acids: CASRRLAGWNTGELFF. The CDR3 region has the DNA TGTGCCAGCAGGAGACTAGCGGGATGGAACACCGGGGAGCTGTTTTTT.

The V call is TRBV9, the J call TRBJ1-2; D is unresolved. With 4 bases removed from V and 0 bases from J, the gap between germline ends came to 10 bases. The CDR3 is 14 residues long. The germline V gene has CDR1 SGDLS and CDR2 YYNGEE. The CDR3 DNA follows: TGTGCCAGCAGCCCCCGCCGTGCTAACTATGGCTACACCTTC. Translation: CASSPRRANYGYTF.

The chain has TRBV7-3 and TRBJ2-1; 9 bases are a match to TRBD2. The germline V gene has CDR1 SGHTA and CDR2 FQGTGA. The junction had 6 bases not matched to a gene; V was cut back by 5 bases and J by 4 bases. There are 15 residues in the CDR3. The CDR3 DNA follows: TGTGCCAGCAGCGCCCAAACTAGCGGGTACAATGAGCAGTTCTTC. Its protein is CASSAQTSGYNEQFF.

CDR3 sequence reads: CASSEPTGSYEQYF. CDR3 nucleotide sequence: TGCGCCAGCAGTGAGCCGACAGGGTCCTACGAGCAGTACTTC. This chain uses TRBV10-2 with TRBJ2-7, with 7 bases matching TRBD1. Trimming cost V 2 bases and J 1 base; bases outside gene matches: 2. CDR1 is WSHSY and CDR2 is SAAADI in the germline V gene. The CDR3 runs 14 residues.